Sequencing of this T cell receptor beta chain was carried out in a study of blood T cell repertoires in COVID-19. Study overall: There were acute and convalescent COVID-19 samples, and they came from the United States, Italy and Spain.

This clone appeared once. Assay used: immunoSEQ multiplex PCR; TCRdb lists only in-frame clones, some missing. The profile shows more than 40,000 clones, 90% of them singletons. This CDR3 has 13 amino acids. In germline, CDR1 is SEHNR, CDR2 FQNEAQ (reference sequence). Trimming pared 3 bases from V and 6 bases from J, leaving 11 bases between. V and J are TRBV7-9 and TRBJ1-2; D perhaps matches TRBD1 (6 bases). Input material: peripheral blood. The clonotype was recovered from a man between 65 and 85 years old with acute or convalescent COVID-19. CDR3 nucleotide sequence: TGTGCCAGCAGCTTTTTGGGGGCGGATGGCTACACCTTC. Its translation: CASSFLGADGYTF.